The rows below give T cell receptor beta chains drawn from one sample of a study of T cells in Graves' hyperthyroidism and ophthalmopathy. TCRdb processed the multiplex PCR reads anew with MiXCR; each CDR3 protein has one entry. The sample yields over 700,000 distinct CDR3 sequences, around 20% seen once. Material for sequencing was blood. The receptors were gathered from a woman between 50 and 59 years old with Graves' hyperthyroidism that later progressed to Graves' ophthalmopathy. Both conserved end residues are part of each CDR3. Each record gives: V gene, CDR3 protein.

v_call: TRBV5-1
cdr3_aa: CASSTWLGMNTEAFF

v_call: TRBV20-1
cdr3_aa: CSAEELDEQFF

v_call: TRBV12-3/TRBV12-4
cdr3_aa: CASSRSGRTYNEQFF

v_call: TRBV20-1
cdr3_aa: CSTVGSNEQFF

v_call: TRBV19
cdr3_aa: CASSRGWADTQYF

v_call: TRBV13
cdr3_aa: CASSLDGTPDNEQFF

v_call: TRBV6-2/TRBV6-3
cdr3_aa: CASSSERGGVIYNEQFF

v_call: TRBV18
cdr3_aa: CASSLDREVQPQHF

v_call: TRBV12-3/TRBV12-4
cdr3_aa: CASSPPRGAWNTEAFF

v_call: TRBV2
cdr3_aa: CASSEKGGQGHMNTEAFF

v_call: TRBV20-1
cdr3_aa: CSARDRDRGGREQYF

v_call: TRBV19
cdr3_aa: CASSSRLVHEQFF

v_call: TRBV2
cdr3_aa: CASRGQVGTEAFF

v_call: TRBV14
cdr3_aa: CASSPEVRGKETQYF

v_call: TRBV5-1
cdr3_aa: CASSLAGGANTGELFF

v_call: TRBV7-8
cdr3_aa: CASSLEGTQPQHF

v_call: TRBV3-1
cdr3_aa: CASSQDPGDYYGYTF

v_call: TRBV27
cdr3_aa: CASSSRTGANQPQHF

v_call: TRBV12-3/TRBV12-4
cdr3_aa: CASSLAGGDTDTQYF

v_call: TRBV28
cdr3_aa: CATIPLAGEHNEQFF

v_call: TRBV5-1
cdr3_aa: CASSILAAGGDTQYF

v_call: TRBV3-1
cdr3_aa: CASSPAQGRGGYTF

v_call: TRBV6-1
cdr3_aa: CASSEAQDRIHYGYTF

v_call: TRBV11-2
cdr3_aa: CAGSLGYRGPYEQYF

v_call: TRBV9
cdr3_aa: CASSDVGGESTDTQYF

v_call: TRBV19
cdr3_aa: CASNWGNTEAFF

v_call: TRBV5-5
cdr3_aa: CASSAGTAFYGYTF

v_call: TRBV6-1
cdr3_aa: CASSDGRGAYNEQFF

v_call: TRBV7-9
cdr3_aa: CASSQTGLRRTNEKLFF

v_call: TRBV5-1
cdr3_aa: CASRQDRVSYEQYF

v_call: TRBV12-3/TRBV12-4
cdr3_aa: CASSILGLNNEQFF

v_call: TRBV20-1
cdr3_aa: CSASTGMYNEQFF

v_call: TRBV11-3
cdr3_aa: CASSFRGSSYNEQFF

v_call: TRBV30
cdr3_aa: CAWSPLGGNQPQHF

v_call: TRBV20-1
cdr3_aa: CSATTDSAETQYF

v_call: TRBV20-1
cdr3_aa: CSAPSGGATDTQYF

v_call: TRBV29-1
cdr3_aa: CSVEESWDSRSEQYF

v_call: TRBV7-3
cdr3_aa: CASSAGDRHNEQFF

v_call: TRBV19
cdr3_aa: CASSIAREQFF

v_call: TRBV10-3
cdr3_aa: CAIRGDRSSNEQFF

v_call: TRBV7-9
cdr3_aa: CASSLLDGGNTEAFF

v_call: TRBV18
cdr3_aa: CASSPLGQGSSYNEQFF

v_call: TRBV3-1
cdr3_aa: CASSRRQAGYNEKLFF

v_call: TRBV3-1
cdr3_aa: CASSQDITGKLFF

v_call: TRBV9
cdr3_aa: CASSDDNTYEQYF

v_call: TRBV24-1
cdr3_aa: CATSVAGSAGELFF

v_call: TRBV3-1
cdr3_aa: CASSQDFQRTYEQYF

v_call: TRBV6-1
cdr3_aa: CASSGPGQGGSQETQYF

v_call: TRBV9
cdr3_aa: CASSVAGQGIYEQYF

v_call: TRBV20-1
cdr3_aa: CSARDRGYNEQFF

v_call: TRBV6-1
cdr3_aa: CASSDADRGTDTQYF

v_call: TRBV19
cdr3_aa: CATYGGGPAYNEQFF

v_call: TRBV12-3/TRBV12-4
cdr3_aa: CASSSPGTGSYEQYF

v_call: TRBV5-1
cdr3_aa: CASSLGQLYNEQFF

v_call: TRBV15
cdr3_aa: CATSRERQSYEQYF

v_call: TRBV20-1
cdr3_aa: CSALDTGTLGHYGYTF

v_call: TRBV20-1
cdr3_aa: CSATRQGAMDTQYF

v_call: TRBV29-1
cdr3_aa: CSVLTGRDNQPQHF